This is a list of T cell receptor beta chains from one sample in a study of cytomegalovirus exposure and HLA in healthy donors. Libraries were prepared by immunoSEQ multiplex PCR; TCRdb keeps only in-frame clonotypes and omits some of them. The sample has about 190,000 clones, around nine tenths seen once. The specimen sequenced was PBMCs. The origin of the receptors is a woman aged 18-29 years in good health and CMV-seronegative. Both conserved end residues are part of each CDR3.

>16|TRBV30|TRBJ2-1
CAWSRPSGRIRNEQFF
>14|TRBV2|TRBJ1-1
CASSEGSGYTEAFF
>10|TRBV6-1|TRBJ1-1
CATMKGEAFF
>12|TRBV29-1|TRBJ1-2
CSVGQGADGYTF
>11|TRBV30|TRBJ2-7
CAWGYPGKQYF
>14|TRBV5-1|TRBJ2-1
CASTAGDTYNEQFF
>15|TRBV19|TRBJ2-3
CASTELAGGSDTQYF
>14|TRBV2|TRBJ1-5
CASTKGHLSQPQHF
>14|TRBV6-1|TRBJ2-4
CASSKQGAKNIQYF
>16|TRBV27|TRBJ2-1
CASSSVSWGSGNEQFF
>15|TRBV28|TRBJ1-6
CASKGRESYNSPLHF
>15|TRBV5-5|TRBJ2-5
CASSSTGAVQETQYF
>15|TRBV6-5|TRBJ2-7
CASSYLRGGSYEQYF